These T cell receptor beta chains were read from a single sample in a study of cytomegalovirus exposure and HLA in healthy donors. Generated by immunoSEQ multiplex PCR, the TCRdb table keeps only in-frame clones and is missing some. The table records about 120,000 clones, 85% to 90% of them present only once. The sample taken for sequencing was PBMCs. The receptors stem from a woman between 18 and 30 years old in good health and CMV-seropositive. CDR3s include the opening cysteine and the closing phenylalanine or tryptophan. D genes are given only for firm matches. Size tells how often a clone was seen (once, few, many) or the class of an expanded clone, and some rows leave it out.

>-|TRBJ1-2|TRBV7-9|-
TGTGCCAGCAGCAGCAGGGGTAACTATGGCTACACCTTC
CASSSRGNYGYTF
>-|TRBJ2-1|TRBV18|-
TGTGCCAGCTCACAGGCCGGGGTGACGGGTGTCAATGAGCAGTTCTTC
CASSQAGVTGVNEQFF
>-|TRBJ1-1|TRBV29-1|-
TGCAGCGTCCGGACAGTGAACACTGAAGCTTTCTTT
CSVRTVNTEAFF
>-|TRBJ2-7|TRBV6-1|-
TGTGCCACGAGGGCATTCTCCTACGAGCAGTACTTC
CATRAFSYEQYF
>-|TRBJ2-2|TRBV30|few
TGTGCCTGGAGTTGGTTTTCTAGGACCGGGGAGCTGTTTTTT
CAWSWFSRTGELFF
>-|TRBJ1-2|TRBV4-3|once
TGCGCCAGCAGCCAAGCTTTCTTCGGGCAGGGGAACTATGGCTACACCTTC
CASSQAFFGQGNYGYTF
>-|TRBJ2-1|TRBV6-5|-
TGTGCCAGCAGCCCAAGACAGGAACTCCACAATGAGCAGTTCTTC
CASSPRQELHNEQFF
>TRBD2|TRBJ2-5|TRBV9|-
TGTGCCAGCAGCCCTCTAGTAGCGGGGGGAGAGACCCAGTACTTC
CASSPLVAGGETQYF
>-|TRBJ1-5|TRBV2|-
TGTGCCAGCAGTGAACAGGGGATCAATCAGCCCCAGCATTTT
CASSEQGINQPQHF
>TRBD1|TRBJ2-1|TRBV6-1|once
TGTGCCAGCACCCGAGGGGGCACTTCCTACAATGAGCAGTTCTTC
CASTRGGTSYNEQFF
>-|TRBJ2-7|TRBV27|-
TGTGCCAGCAGTTTTATCCCGCGGAGGGAGCCCTACGAGCAGTACTTC
CASSFIPRREPYEQYF
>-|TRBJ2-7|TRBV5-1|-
TGCGCCAGCAGCTTGGGCCACCGGGACATGACCTACGAGCAGTACTTC
CASSLGHRDMTYEQYF
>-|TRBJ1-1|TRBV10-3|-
TGTGCCATCAGCGACTTGATAATTGGACACCAGAACACTGAAGCTTTCTTT
CAISDLIIGHQNTEAFF
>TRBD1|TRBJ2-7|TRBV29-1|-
TGCAGCGTCCAACGCCCGGGACAGGGGGCCTACGAGCAGTACTTC
CSVQRPGQGAYEQYF
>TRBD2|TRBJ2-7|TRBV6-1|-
TGTGCCAGCAGTGAACAAACTAGCGGTTCCTACGAGCAGTACTTC
CASSEQTSGSYEQYF
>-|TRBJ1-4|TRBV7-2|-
TGTGCCAGCAGCCCGCGGGGCCTCAGCGAAAAACTGTTTTTT
CASSPRGLSEKLFF
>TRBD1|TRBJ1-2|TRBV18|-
TGTGCCAGCTCACTGGGAGGGACAGGAAACTATGGCTACACCTTC
CASSLGGTGNYGYTF
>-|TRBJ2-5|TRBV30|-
TGTGCCTGGTCTAGCGTGAGAAAGACCCAGTACTTC
CAWSSVRKTQYF
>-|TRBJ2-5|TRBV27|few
TGTGCCAGCAAAGAGGGGGGGCGGAGAGAGACCCAGTACTTC
CASKEGGRRETQYF
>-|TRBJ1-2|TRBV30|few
TGTGCCTGGAGTGACCCGGCTAACTATGGCTACACCTTC
CAWSDPANYGYTF
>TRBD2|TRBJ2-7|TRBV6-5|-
TGTGCCAGCAGCCTCGGGACTAGCGGGAGGGGGGAGCAGTACTTC
CASSLGTSGRGEQYF
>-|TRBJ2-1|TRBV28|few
TGTGCCATCTTCTCCTACAATGAGCAGTTCTTC
CAIFSYNEQFF
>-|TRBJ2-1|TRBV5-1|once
TGCGCCAGCAGCACGGGACTTGACAATGAGCAGTTCTTC
CASSTGLDNEQFF
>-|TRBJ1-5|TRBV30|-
TGTGCCTGGAGTGGTGGGGGGGACCAGCCCCAGCATTTT
CAWSGGGDQPQHF
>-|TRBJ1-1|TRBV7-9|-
TGTGCCAGCAGCCCGTACGGGGGTAGTAGTGTAGCTTTCTTT
CASSPYGGSSVAFF
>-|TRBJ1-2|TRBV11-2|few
TGTGCCAGCAGGCCAGGGGCCTCCGACTATGGCTACACCTTC
CASRPGASDYGYTF
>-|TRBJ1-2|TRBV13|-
TGTGCCAGCAGCTTAGCAGGGGATGGTGGCTACACCTTC
CASSLAGDGGYTF
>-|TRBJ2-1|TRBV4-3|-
TGCGCCAGCAGCCAAGAAGCGGGCTGGGAGCAGTTCTTC
CASSQEAGWEQFF
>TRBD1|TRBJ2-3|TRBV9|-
TGTGCCAGCAGCGTAGGGGCGGCCAGGGGGCGCACAGATACGCAGTATTTT
CASSVGAARGRTDTQYF
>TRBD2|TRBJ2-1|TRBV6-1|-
TGTGCCAGCGAGGTTAGCGGGGGGATCAATGAGCAGTTCTTC
CASEVSGGINEQFF
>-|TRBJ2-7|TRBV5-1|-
TGCGCCAGCAGCTTGGGAACTACTCCGGGGTACGAGCAGTACTTC
CASSLGTTPGYEQYF
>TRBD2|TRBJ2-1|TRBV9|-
TGTGCCTCTTCGAGCGGGGCGAGCTCCTACAATGAGCAGTTCTTC
CASSSGASSYNEQFF
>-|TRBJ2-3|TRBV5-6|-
TGTGCCAGCAGGTCTGACTTGACTCTCCGGGATACGCAGTATTTT
CASRSDLTLRDTQYF
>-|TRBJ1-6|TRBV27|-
TGTGCCAGCAGTCCCAACTATAATTCACCCCTCCACTTT
CASSPNYNSPLHF
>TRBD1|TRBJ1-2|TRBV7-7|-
TGTGCTAGCAGTCGCAGTACAGGGGGCAATGGCTACACCTTC
CASSRSTGGNGYTF
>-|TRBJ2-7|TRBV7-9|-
TGTGCCAGCAGCTGCTGGGGCAGTTCCTACGAGCAGTACTTC
CASSCWGSSYEQYF
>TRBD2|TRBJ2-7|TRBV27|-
TGTGCCAGCAGCCGCCCTGGGAGGGAGTACGAGCAGTACTTC
CASSRPGREYEQYF